What follows are 30 T cell receptor beta chains derived from one specimen sequenced in a study of CD8+ T cells in alopecia areata. TCR sequencing used cDNA made by reverse transcription of extracted RNA. Here immunoSEQ multiplex PCR was the method, and the copy in TCRdb shows in-frame clones only, minus some. This table has roughly 210,000 clones, about 40% appearing once. The treatment: oral pan-JAK inhibitor, 5-10 mg twice daily. Specimen: CD4+ T cells sorted from blood, collected at approximately week 36, from a patient treated with tofacitinib. All receptors come from a human donor with alopecia areata.

V gene TRBV29-1 combines with J gene TRBJ2-1, with a possible D match to TRBD2 (6 bases). From germline, CDR1 is SQVTM and CDR2 ANQGSEA. The CDR3 loop spans 11 amino acids. The V end was cut by 7 bases, the J end by 4 bases, with 8 bases between. This chain's CDR3 is CSGGRYNEQFF. CDR3 bases: TGCAGCGGGGGGAGGTACAATGAGCAGTTCTTC.

This sequence joins TRBV6-6 and TRBJ2-3; either TRBD1 or TRBD2 may supply D (5 bases each). The CDR3 spans 16 residues. Germline-derived CDR1 and CDR2 are MNHNY and SVGAGI (reference sequence). The V end lost 8 bases, the J end lost 6 bases, and 24 bases lay between the germline ends. The CDR3 sequence is CASGRSGPRRQDTQYF. In DNA, the CDR3 is TGTGCCAGCGGACGGTCGGGACCGCGCCGTCAGGATACGCAGTATTTT.

The V call is TRBV5-5, the J call TRBJ1-2, with TRBD1 matching 9 bases. V shed 0 bases, J shed 5 bases, and the junction held 14 bases outside the gene matches. The length of the CDR3 is 18 residues. Germline V gives CDR1 SGHKS, CDR2 YYEKEE (reference sequence). DNA for the CDR3: TGTGCCAGCAGCTTGGCTTTCGGCCCCGGGGACAGGGAGTATGGCTACACCTTC. This encodes CASSLAFGPGDREYGYTF.

The rearrangement joins TRBV7-2 to TRBJ2-1; possibly TRBD1 or TRBD2 for D (5 bases each). The V gene lost 4 bases and the J gene lost 4 bases, with 14 bases spanning the gap. The CDR3 spans 15 residues. Germline V gene sequence: CDR1 SGHTA, CDR2 FQGNSA. The CDR3 bases are TGTGCCAGCAGCTCAACCGGGACGGCATACAATGAGCAGTTCTTC. Amino acids: CASSSTGTAYNEQFF.

There are a few counts of this clone. The chain couples TRBV9 to TRBJ2-3; 7 bases align to TRBD2. V shed 3 bases, J shed 8 bases, and the junction held 12 bases outside the gene matches. CDR3 size: 15 residues. Germline V gives CDR1 SGDLS, CDR2 YYNGEE. CDR3 sequence (DNA): TGTGCCAGCAGCGAGGGGCTAGCGGATAGAGGTACGCAGTATTTT. This encodes CASSEGLADRGTQYF.

This clone was detected only a few times. This rearrangement joins TRBV5-8 to TRBJ1-4; 7 positions agree with TRBD1. The CDR3 consists of 16 residues. CDR1 SGHTS and CDR2 YDEGEE come from the germline V gene. Trimming cost V 4 bases and J 0 bases; bases outside gene matches: 6. The CDR3 DNA sequence: TGTGCCAGCAGCGAGGGACAGATCGCAACTAATGAAAAACTGTTTTTT. Encoded protein: CASSEGQIATNEKLFF.

This clone showed up just a few times. This rearrangement joins TRBV5-1 to TRBJ1-2; TRBD1 matches 11 bases. The germline V gene encodes CDR1 SGHRS and CDR2 YFSETQ. CDR3 length equals 14 residues. V shed 3 bases and J 7 bases; nucleotides not matched to a gene: 5. CDR3 sequence reads: CASSSWTGGAGYTF. The CDR3 DNA sequence: TGCGCCAGCAGCTCGTGGACAGGGGGCGCTGGCTACACCTTC.

This clone was seen a few times. Other DNA sequences in this specimen translate into the identical CDR3. The gene calls are TRBV30 and TRBJ1-5; no clear D gene. Per the germline V gene, CDR1 is GTSNPN and CDR2 is SVGIG (reference sequence). CDR3 size: 12 residues. Trimming took 0 bases from V and 7 from J, leaving 7 bases between them. CDR3 nucleotides: TGTGCCTGGAGTGTCCGTGGGCAGCCCCAGCATTTT. Its translation is CAWSVRGQPQHF.

This clone showed up many times. The chain employs TRBV28 and TRBJ2-4, with D unclear. CDR1 and CDR2 (germline): MDHEN, SYDVKM. The CDR3 covers 12 residues. Trimming removed 5 bases at V and 5 bases at J, with 7 bases between. The CDR3 is CASSEQENIQYF. The CDR3 DNA reads TGTGCCAGCAGTGAGCAAGAAAACATTCAGTACTTC.

This clone was recorded a few times. V is TRBV7-2 and J is TRBJ1-6, with a possible D match to TRBD1 (5 bases). Germline-derived CDR1 and CDR2 are SGHTA and FQGNSA. This CDR3 has 12 amino acids. V was clipped by 5 bases and J by 10 bases, with 9 bases between them. CDR3 DNA sequence: TGTGCCAGCAGCCATAGGGGATCACCCCTCCACTTT. Its protein product is CASSHRGSPLHF.

This rearrangement joins TRBV6-6 to TRBJ1-2, with 8 bases that match TRBD1. Trimming cost V 5 bases and J 8 bases; bases outside gene matches: 7. Germline V gene sequence: CDR1 MNHNY, CDR2 SVGAGI (reference sequence). This CDR3 region has 13 residues. CDR3 sequence: CASSRQGAGGYTF. The CDR3 region has the DNA TGTGCCAGCAGTCGGCAGGGGGCCGGGGGCTACACCTTC.

The chain combines TRBV30 with TRBJ2-7; D not resolved. This CDR3 comprises 11 residues. Germline V gives CDR1 GTSNPN, CDR2 SVGIG (reference sequence). V shed 5 bases and J shed 5 bases, with 10 bases lying between them. The CDR3 here is CAWGNLHEQYF. CDR3 sequence (DNA): TGTGCCTGGGGCAATTTACACGAGCAGTACTTC.

The chain has TRBV29-1 and TRBJ2-3, with D possibly TRBD2 on 6 matching bases. In germline, CDR1 is SQVTM, CDR2 ANQGSEA. Trimming cost V 5 bases and J 0 bases, with 9 bases left between them. This CDR3 contains 13 residues. As DNA, the CDR3 is TGCAGCGTTCGGGGGTCTAGCACAGATACGCAGTATTTT. Translating it yields CSVRGSSTDTQYF.

The chain combines TRBV9 with TRBJ2-1; D remains unclear. This CDR3 contains 17 residues. Germline assignment: CDR1 SGDLS and CDR2 YYNGEE. The V gene lost 0 bases and the J gene lost 4 bases, with 17 bases spanning the gap. The CDR3 here is CASSVVSRPPLYNEQFF. CDR3 nucleotide sequence: TGTGCCAGCAGCGTAGTTTCGCGGCCACCCCTTTACAATGAGCAGTTCTTC.

This clone was found a few times. The V gene is TRBV7-9, the J gene TRBJ1-3; weak D call: TRBD1 (6 bases). The CDR3 totals 15 residues. From germline, CDR1 is SEHNR and CDR2 FQNEAQ (reference sequence). V was pared by 5 bases and J by 0 bases, with 11 bases between. The CDR3 nucleotides read TGTGCCAGCAGCCTAGGACAGCACTCTGGAAACACCATATATTTT. Residues: CASSLGQHSGNTIYF.

V and J are TRBV7-9 and TRBJ2-7; D gene uncertain. The germline V gene has CDR1 SEHNR and CDR2 FQNEAQ (reference sequence). V lost 8 bases to trimming and J lost 3 bases, with 11 bases between them. The CDR3 is 12 residues long. The CDR3 region is CASATDLYEQYF. In nucleotides, the CDR3 is TGTGCCAGCGCAACAGACCTCTACGAGCAGTACTTC.

V gene TRBV9 combines with J gene TRBJ1-2; tentative D call: TRBD1 (6 bases). Trimming shortened V by 4 bases and J by 8 bases, and 12 bases separated the two germline ends. From germline, CDR1 is SGDLS and CDR2 YYNGEE. This CDR3 has 12 residues. The chain's CDR3 is CASSLGTSGYTF. CDR3 coding DNA: TGTGCCAGCAGCCTTGGGACAAGCGGCTACACCTTC.

The rearrangement joins TRBV30 to TRBJ2-5, with D perhaps matching TRBD2 (6 bases). Trimming took off 0 bases at V and 0 bases at J, with 14 bases between the two ends. The CDR3 is 16 amino acids. Germline values: CDR1 GTSNPN, CDR2 SVGIG (reference sequence). CDR3 nucleotide sequence: TGTGCCTGGAGTGTACGTGGGAGGACGAACCAAGAGACCCAGTACTTC. It translates to CAWSVRGRTNQETQYF.

The chain recombines TRBV5-1 with TRBJ2-3; no clear D gene. This CDR3 region has 16 residues. Trimming stripped 0 bases from V and 2 bases from J, with 13 bases between. The germline gives CDR1 SGHRS, CDR2 YFSETQ. The CDR3 loop reads CASSLESRRLTDTQYF. The CDR3 bases are TGCGCCAGCAGCTTGGAGAGCCGCCGCCTCACAGATACGCAGTATTTT.

V gene TRBV4-1 combines with J gene TRBJ2-7, with a weak D call TRBD1 (6 bases). V was cut by 2 bases and J by 2 bases, with 13 bases left in between. Germline CDR1 and CDR2: MGHRA and YSYEKL. The CDR3 length is 15 residues. For the CDR3, the DNA is TGCGCCAGCAGCCAATACAGGGACGGGCCCTACGAGCAGTACTTC. As protein: CASSQYRDGPYEQYF.

The genes are TRBV7-2 and TRBJ2-1, with 9 bases that match TRBD2. Germline trimming cut 5 bases from V and 8 bases from J; bases unmatched to any gene: 13. The length of the CDR3 is 16 residues. Germline CDR1 and CDR2: SGHTA and FQGNSA. In DNA form, the CDR3 reads TGTGCCAGCAGCCGGTCTTGGCTTAGCGGGAGTGATGAGCAGTTCTTC. It yields the protein CASSRSWLSGSDEQFF.

This chain links TRBV20-1 with TRBJ1-2; tentatively, D is TRBD1 (5 bases). V lost 5 bases and J 14 bases, leaving 15 bases between the germline ends. Germline V gives CDR1 DFQATT, CDR2 SNEGSKA (reference sequence). The CDR3 sequence is 10 residues long. In nucleotides, the CDR3 is TGCAGTGCTCCGGGACCTCAGGAAACCTTC. Translating it yields CSAPGPQETF.

This chain joins TRBV19 and TRBJ2-3, with a possible D match to TRBD2 (6 bases). The CDR3 spans 14 residues. Trimming shortened V by 6 bases and J by 5 bases, and 15 bases separated the two germline ends. Germline assignment: CDR1 LNHDA and CDR2 SQIVND (reference sequence). The CDR3 loop reads CASSRTKTLDTQYF. The CDR3 DNA sequence: TGTGCCAGTAGCCGGACTAAAACCCTAGATACGCAGTATTTT.

V usage is TRBV18 and J usage is TRBJ1-2; 8 positions agree with TRBD1. This CDR3 region has 17 residues. The trim removed 3 bases at V and 1 base at J, leaving 10 bases unmatched. Per the germline V gene, CDR1 is KGHSH and CDR2 is LQKENI. In DNA, the CDR3 is TGTGCCAGCTCACCTGACTCGACAGGGGTCAATAACTATGGCTACACCTTC. Its protein product is CASSPDSTGVNNYGYTF.

This rearrangement joins TRBV4-1 to TRBJ2-5, with a weak D call TRBD2 (6 bases). This CDR3 is built from 14 residues. Trimming removed 4 bases from V and 5 bases from J, with 14 bases in between. Germline V lookup: CDR1 MGHRA, CDR2 YSYEKL. The CDR3 spells CASSRSGVGETQYF. The CDR3 nucleotides read TGCGCCAGCAGCCGATCGGGAGTCGGGGAGACCCAGTACTTC.

The chain has TRBV15 and TRBJ1-2; D call uncertain. Germline V CDR1 and CDR2: LNHNV, YYDKDF (reference sequence). Deletions cut 1 base from V and 4 bases from J, with 10 bases between. The CDR3 is 14 amino acids. The CDR3 DNA reads TGTGCCACCAGCAGAGCAGACGGATCCTATGGCTACACCTTC. Translated, it gives CATSRADGSYGYTF. Supplemented by reference TRBV15 and TRBJ1-2, the full variable domain reads DAMVIQNPRYQVTQFGKPVTLSCSQTLNHNVMYWYQQKSSQAPKLLFHYYDKDFNNEADTPDNFQSRRPNTSFCFLDIRSPGLGDTAMYLCATSRADGSYGYTFGSGTRLTVV.

V is TRBV19 and J is TRBJ2-6; 12 nucleotides line up with TRBD1. The CDR3 covers 18 residues. V lost 3 bases and J lost 4; bases outside the gene matches: 7. Germline values: CDR1 LNHDA, CDR2 SQIVND (reference sequence). As DNA, the CDR3 is TGTGCCAGTAGTATGACCGGGACAGGGGGCGCGGGGGCCAACGTCCTGACTTTC. It translates to CASSMTGTGGAGANVLTF.

The V call is TRBV5-1, the J call TRBJ2-1; TRBD1 might be the D (5 bases). This CDR3 contains 14 residues. The V end lost 5 bases, the J end lost 0 bases, and 9 bases lay between the germline ends. Germline CDR1 and CDR2: SGHRS and YFSETQ. The DNA of the CDR3 is TGCGCCAGCAGTCAGGGAAACTCCTACAATGAGCAGTTCTTC. This encodes CASSQGNSYNEQFF.

The CDR3 is CASSVEGILAGGETQYF. The CDR3 nucleotides are TGTGCCAGCAGCGTAGAGGGGATACTAGCGGGAGGGGAGACCCAGTACTTC. J is TRBJ2-5 and V is TRBV9; 13 nucleotides agree with TRBD2. Losses at the gene ends were 0 bases for V and 5 bases for J; bases not matched to a gene: 7. The germline V gene encodes CDR1 SGDLS and CDR2 YYNGEE. This CDR3 is built from 17 residues.

The rearrangement links TRBV7-2 to TRBJ2-5; D possibly matches TRBD1 or TRBD2 (7 bases each). The CDR3 runs to 16 residues. V lost 5 bases and J lost 2, with 18 bases in between. The germline CDR1 and CDR2 sequences are SGHTA and FQGNSA. DNA for the CDR3: TGTGCCAGCAGCCCCCCAGGGGGGGTCTATCAAGAGACCCAGTACTTC. It yields the protein CASSPPGGVYQETQYF.